This T cell receptor beta chain was captured in a study of OX40 agonist ivuxolimab in advanced cancers. Overall study context: At approximately 83% male, the cohort had a mean age of roughly 60 years, ranging from 23 to 79.

A single count supports this clone. Relative to the germline gene, one junction end is altered; a read error may explain this. Assay: immunoSEQ multiplex PCR; the TCRdb copy retains only in-frame clones and omits some. Seen here are 83,000 or so clones, roughly 90% observed once, and the top ten hold less than 0.75%. The germline CDR1 and CDR2 sequences are LGHNT and FRNRAP. This CDR3 has 18 residues. The chain recombines TRBV12-5 with TRBJ2-1, with 10 bases aligning to TRBD1. This sequence originates from an adult with an advanced solid tumor such as melanoma, head and neck, liver or kidney cancer. Sequencing was performed on CD4+ or CD8+ T cells sorted from blood, taken in a trial of the OX40 agonist ivuxolimab. CDR3 loop: CASGLVVTGTGVTNGQFF. CDR3 DNA sequence: TGTGCTAGTGGTTTGGTAGTCACCGGGACAGGGGTCACCAATGGGCAGTTCTTC.